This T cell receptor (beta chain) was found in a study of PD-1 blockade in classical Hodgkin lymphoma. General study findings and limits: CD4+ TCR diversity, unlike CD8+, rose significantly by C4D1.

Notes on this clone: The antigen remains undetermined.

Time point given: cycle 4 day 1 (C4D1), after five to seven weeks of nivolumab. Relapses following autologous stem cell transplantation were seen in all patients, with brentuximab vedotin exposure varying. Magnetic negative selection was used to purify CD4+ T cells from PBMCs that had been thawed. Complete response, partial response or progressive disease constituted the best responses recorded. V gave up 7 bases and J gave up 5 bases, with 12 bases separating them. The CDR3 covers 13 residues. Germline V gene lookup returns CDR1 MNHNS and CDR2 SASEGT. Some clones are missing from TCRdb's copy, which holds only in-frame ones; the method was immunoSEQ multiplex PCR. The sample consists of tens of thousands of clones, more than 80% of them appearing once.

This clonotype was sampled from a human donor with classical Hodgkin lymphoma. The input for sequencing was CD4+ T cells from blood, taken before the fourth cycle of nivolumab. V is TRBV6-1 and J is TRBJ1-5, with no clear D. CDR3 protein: CASKKTTDQPQHF. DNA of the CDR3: TGTGCCAGCAAAAAAACGACGGATCAGCCCCAGCATTTT.